The 22 T cell receptor beta chains listed next were all sequenced from one sample in a study of blood T cell repertoires in COVID-19. Using immunoSEQ multiplex PCR, the repertoire was profiled, and TCRdb retains in-frame clones only, with some absent. This repertoire shows 200,000 or so clones, 75% to 90% found once; its top ten account for 3.5% to 4.5%. Sequencing used PBMCs or T cells enriched from blood (not recorded which). Receptors were obtained from a woman in her thirties or forties with acute COVID-19.

V usage is TRBV5-1 and J usage is TRBJ1-4; D call uncertain. This CDR3 has 15 residues. The V end lost 6 bases, the J end lost 8 bases, and 20 bases lay between the germline ends. Germline V gene data show CDR1 as SGHRS and CDR2 as YFSETQ. The CDR3 bases are TGCGCCAGCAAAATGATACACCAAGGAGGAGAAAAACTGTTTTTT. Translating it yields CASKMIHQGGEKLFF. The full variable domain, completed using reference TRBV5-1 and TRBJ1-4, is KAGVTQTPRYLIKTRGQQVTLSCSPISGHRSVSWYQQTPGQGLQFLFEYFSETQRNKGNFPGRFSGRQFSNSRSEMNVSTLELGDSALYLCASKMIHQGGEKLFFGSGTQLSVL.

This clone appeared once. V and J are TRBV15 and TRBJ1-1; unclear D gene. In germline, CDR1 is LNHNV, CDR2 YYDKDF (reference sequence). Trimming pared 2 bases from V and 6 bases from J, leaving 16 bases between. This CDR3 is 15 amino acids long. DNA of the CDR3: TGTGCCACCAGCAGACCCTCCGGGTCCAGCCCTGAAGCTTTCTTT. Translated: CATSRPSGSSPEAFF.

This rearrangement joins TRBV29-1 to TRBJ1-2; tentatively, D is TRBD1 (6 bases). Germline loops: CDR1 SQVTM, CDR2 ANQGSEA. The ends were cut back, 5 bases at V and 3 bases at J, with 13 bases in the middle. The CDR3 contains 13 residues. DNA of the CDR3: TGCAGCGTTAGCACAGGGACGGACTATGGCTACACCTTC. This codes for CSVSTGTDYGYTF.

This chain uses TRBV14 with TRBJ1-6, with TRBD1 matching over 8 bases. J was trimmed by 10 bases and V by 1 base; bases with no gene match: 3. CDR3 size: 14 residues. Per germline, CDR1 SGHDN and CDR2 FVKESK. CDR3 sequence (DNA): TGTGCCAGCAGCCAAGTACAGGGGGTGTCACCCCTCCACTTT. It translates to CASSQVQGVSPLHF.

This CDR3 reads CASSDKQGARTEAFF. The CDR3 DNA reads as TGTGCCAGCAGCGATAAACAGGGGGCGCGAACTGAAGCTTTCTTT. The V and J genes are TRBV6-5 and TRBJ1-1, with TRBD1 identical over 9 bases. The length of the CDR3 is 15 residues. Trimming cost V 6 bases and J 5 bases; bases outside gene matches: 10. Germline V gene data show CDR1 as MNHEY and CDR2 as SVGAGI.

This chain uses TRBV5-6 with TRBJ1-1, with 9 bases aligning to TRBD1. The V and J ends lost 5 bases and 10 bases, in that order; junction bases with no gene match: 6. The V gene's germline CDR1 is SGHDT and CDR2 YYEEEE. This CDR3 has 12 amino acids. The CDR3 protein is CASRYSGQGAFF. The CDR3 nucleotides are TGTGCCAGCAGGTACTCGGGACAGGGAGCTTTCTTT.

The V call is TRBV19, the J call TRBJ2-2, with D unresolved. V lost 5 bases, J lost 4 bases, and 20 bases lay in between. CDR3 length equals 17 residues. The germline V gene encodes CDR1 LNHDA and CDR2 SQIVND (reference sequence). CDR3 sequence reads: CASSLRVFRVSTGELFF. The CDR3, as DNA: TGTGCCAGTAGTCTGCGTGTGTTCCGGGTGAGCACCGGGGAGCTGTTTTTT.

The chain uses TRBV9 and TRBJ1-3; 7 bases fit TRBD1. Germline trimming cut 2 bases from V and 2 bases from J; bases unmatched to any gene: 1. This CDR3 is built from 14 residues. The germline V gene encodes CDR1 SGDLS and CDR2 YYNGEE. CDR3 sequence (DNA): TGTGCCAGCAGCGTTACAGGGGCTGGAAACACCATATATTTT. This codes for CASSVTGAGNTIYF. Based on the CDR3 plus reference TRBV9 and TRBJ1-3, the full variable domain is DSGVTQTPKHLITATGQRVTLRCSPRSGDLSVYWYQQSLDQGLQFLIQYYNGEERAKGNILERFSAQQFPDLHSELNLSSLELGDSALYFCASSVTGAGNTIYFGEGSWLTVV.

The chain joins TRBV2 to TRBJ1-6, with a weak D call TRBD1 (6 bases). In germline, CDR1 is SNHLY, CDR2 FYNNEI. The CDR3 has 16 amino acids. The ends were cut back, 2 bases at V and 8 bases at J, with 16 bases in the middle. The CDR3 DNA reads TGTGCCAGCAGTGAAACAGGGCCCCTGTCTGATTCACCCCTCCACTTT. It yields the protein CASSETGPLSDSPLHF.

This chain joins TRBV18 and TRBJ2-1; 7 nucleotides match TRBD2. Trimming at V came to 4 bases and at J to 5 bases, leaving 8 bases not matched to a gene. This CDR3 has 15 residues. Per germline, CDR1 KGHSH and CDR2 LQKENI. Written as DNA, the CDR3 is TGTGCCAGCTCACTGGGCGCGGGGGATCACAATGAGCAGTTCTTC. Amino acids: CASSLGAGDHNEQFF.

The chain couples TRBV7-6 to TRBJ2-2, with D possibly being TRBD1 (8 bases). The CDR3 consists of 19 residues. Between the trimmed V and J ends, which lost 1 base and 2 bases, there was a span of 20 bases. CDR1 is SGHVS, CDR2 FNYEAQ, per germline. CDR3 sequence (DNA): TGTGCCAGCAGCTTAGTGCCTGCCGGGGGGACAGGAAACACCGGGGAGCTGTTTTTT. This encodes CASSLVPAGGTGNTGELFF.

The chain uses TRBV14 and TRBJ2-7; D remains ambiguous. Germline lookup yields CDR1 SGHDN and CDR2 FVKESK. This CDR3 spans 13 amino acids. The ends were cut back, 3 bases at V and 3 bases at J, with 9 bases in the middle. The CDR3 here is CASSHGQVYEQYV. The CDR3 bases are TGTGCCAGCAGCCATGGGCAGGTCTACGAGCAGTACGTC.

With respect to this clone: Other DNA sequences in the sample encode the same CDR3. The chain carries TRBV3-1 (or the pseudogene TRBV3-2) and TRBJ1-2; perhaps TRBD1 as D (6 bases). The germline V gene has CDR1 LGHDT and CDR2 YNNKEL (reference sequence). Trimming pared 4 bases from V and 3 bases from J, leaving 9 bases between. CDR3 length: 13 amino acids. This CDR3 reads CASSPGQHYGYTF. As DNA, the CDR3 is TGTGCCAGCAGCCCAGGACAGCACTATGGCTACACCTTC.

The CDR3, as DNA: TGTGCCAGCAGCTTGGAGAGCAACACTGAAGCTTTCTTT. Translation: CASSLESNTEAFF. The J gene is TRBJ1-1, the V gene TRBV5-4; D is unresolved. Trimming pared 0 bases from V and 2 bases from J, leaving 5 bases between. There are 13 residues in the CDR3. CDR1 and CDR2 (germline): SGHNT, YYREEE (reference sequence). Using reference TRBV5-4 and TRBJ1-1 for the parts outside the CDR3, the full variable domain is ETGVTQSPTHLIKTRGQQVTLRCSSQSGHNTVSWYQQALGQGPQFIFQYYREEENGRGNFPPRFSGLQFPNYSSELNVNALELDDSALYLCASSLESNTEAFFGQGTRLTVV.

V gene TRBV29-1 combines with J gene TRBJ2-4; possibly TRBD1 for D (6 bases). Trimming cost V 0 bases and J 9 bases, with 12 bases left between them. Germline V gene lookup returns CDR1 SQVTM and CDR2 ANQGSEA. The CDR3 runs to 13 residues. CDR3 in amino acids: CSVEEGAFGIQYF. The CDR3, as DNA: TGCAGCGTTGAAGAGGGGGCCTTTGGCATTCAGTACTTC.

The chain is built from TRBV10-1 and TRBJ1-5; D is perhaps TRBD1 (5 bases). The length of the CDR3 is 17 residues. The germline V gene has CDR1 WNHNN and CDR2 SYGVQD (reference sequence). Trimming removed 1 base at V and 2 bases at J, with 15 bases between. The CDR3 DNA reads TGCGCCAGCAGTGAGTATATTGAGGCGGGGGGCAATCAGCCCCAGCATTTT. Its protein product is CASSEYIEAGGNQPQHF.

This clone has just a few counts. This chain links TRBV11-2 with TRBJ1-1; D unresolved. The CDR3 runs to 13 residues. With 5 bases removed from V and 5 bases from J, the gap between germline ends came to 12 bases. CDR1 is SGHAT and CDR2 is FQNNGV in the germline V gene. The CDR3 sequence: CASSLSVGTEAFF. The CDR3 DNA reads as TGTGCCAGCAGCCTATCGGTCGGGACTGAAGCTTTCTTT.

This rearrangement joins TRBV7-8 to TRBJ1-2; maybe TRBD1 (5 bases). Between the trimmed V and J ends, which lost 2 bases and 5 bases, there was a span of 15 bases. CDR1 is SGHVS, CDR2 FQNEAQ, per germline. The CDR3 totals 15 residues. The CDR3 DNA is TGTGCCAGCAGCTTATCCGCGGGACTGGTTTATGGCTACACCTTC. It codes for CASSLSAGLVYGYTF.

The rearrangement joins TRBV13 to TRBJ2-1, with D maybe TRBD2 (6 bases). The CDR3 has 17 amino acids. Germline V gene data show CDR1 as PRHDT and CDR2 as FYEKMQ (reference sequence). V lost 2 bases, J lost 4 bases, and 18 bases lay in between. CDR3 region: CASSLSPLAGLYNEQFF. CDR3 nucleotide sequence: TGTGCCAGCAGCTTATCTCCTTTGGCGGGACTTTACAATGAGCAGTTCTTC. The variable domain in full, completed from reference TRBV13 and TRBJ2-1, reads AAGVIQSPRHLIKEKRETATLKCYPIPRHDTVYWYQQGPGQDPQFLISFYEKMQSDKGSIPDRFSAQQFSDYHSELNMSSLELGDSALYFCASSLSPLAGLYNEQFFGPGTRLTVL.

The chain carries TRBV7-9 and TRBJ2-2, with TRBD1 identical over 10 bases. Germline assignment: CDR1 SEHNR and CDR2 FQNEAQ (reference sequence). The CDR3 sequence is 16 residues long. Losses at the gene ends were 3 bases for V and 5 bases for J; bases not matched to a gene: 6. CDR3 nucleotide sequence: TGTGCCAGCAGCTTCCGGGACAGGGGACGAACCGGGGAGCTGTTTTTT. Its protein is CASSFRDRGRTGELFF.

The V and J genes are TRBV5-1 and TRBJ1-1; 7 bases agree with TRBD1. Germline assignment: CDR1 SGHRS and CDR2 YFSETQ. Losses at the gene ends were 4 bases for V and 4 bases for J; bases not matched to a gene: 10. The CDR3 totals 15 residues. The CDR3 DNA reads as TGCGCCAGCAGCCAGCGGACAGGACGGTCCACTGAAGCTTTCTTT. It is translated as CASSQRTGRSTEAFF.

The chain couples TRBV7-8 to TRBJ2-1; 9 nucleotides match TRBD2. CDR3 size: 18 residues. The V gene's germline CDR1 is SGHVS and CDR2 FQNEAQ. V was clipped by 5 bases and J by 0 bases; unmatched bases: 11. This CDR3 reads CASSTYSGGLNSYNEQFF. The CDR3 nucleotides read TGTGCCAGCAGCACATATAGCGGGGGACTTAACTCCTACAATGAGCAGTTCTTC.